These 20 T cell receptor beta chains were all obtained from the same sample, sequenced in a study of T cell changes during pregnancy in multiple sclerosis. The repertoire was sequenced with immunoSEQ multiplex PCR; TCRdb's copy has only in-frame clones and lacks some. The data contain about 25,000 clones, more than 85% of them singletons. The sample here was CD4+ T cells from peripheral blood mononuclear cells, taken in the second trimester of pregnancy. The receptor set was obtained from a female donor in good health, enrolled as a control in a pregnancy study.

V is TRBV6-4 and J is TRBJ1-2; D is unclear. Per germline, CDR1 MRHNA and CDR2 SNTAGT. With 6 bases removed from V and 7 bases from J, the gap between germline ends came to 9 bases. This CDR3 contains 11 residues. The DNA of the CDR3 is TGTGCCAGCAGGCCCTTAGTTGGCTACACCTTC. Amino acid sequence: CASRPLVGYTF.

V is TRBV28 and J is TRBJ1-1; 7 positions match TRBD1. The ends lost 6 bases at V and 0 bases at J; junction bases unmatched: 7. Germline lookup yields CDR1 MDHEN and CDR2 SYDVKM. This CDR3 has 15 residues. This CDR3 is CASSPPGTVNTEAFF. The DNA of the CDR3 is TGTGCCAGCAGCCCCCCCGGGACAGTGAACACTGAAGCTTTCTTT.

This clone was seen once. The chain carries TRBV5-1 and TRBJ2-3, with unresolved D. Germline V gene sequence: CDR1 SGHRS, CDR2 YFSETQ. Trimming removed 4 bases at V and 3 bases at J, with 9 bases between. CDR3 length: 13 residues. CDR3 DNA sequence: TGCGCCAGCAGCCTCTATGTGACAGATACGCAGTATTTT. This encodes CASSLYVTDTQYF.

The V gene is TRBV5-1, the J gene TRBJ1-2; 7 bases agree with TRBD1. CDR3 size: 14 residues. V trimming: 6 bases; J trimming: 4 bases; junction bases outside the gene matches: 9. Looked up from germline, CDR1 is SGHRS and CDR2 is YFSETQ. CDR3 nucleotides: TGCGCCAGCACACAGGGACAGCTTTCCTATGGCTACACCTTC. Translating it yields CASTQGQLSYGYTF.

The gene calls are TRBV5-1 and TRBJ2-7, with D possibly being TRBD2 (5 bases). The V end lost 0 bases, the J end lost 4 bases, and 8 bases lay between the germline ends. The CDR3 extends over 13 amino acids. Looked up from germline, CDR1 is SGHRS and CDR2 is YFSETQ. CDR3 protein: CASSLVGGYEQYF. CDR3 bases: TGCGCCAGCAGCTTGGTAGGCGGGTACGAGCAGTACTTC.

The rearrangement links TRBV7-2 to TRBJ1-1; tentatively, D is TRBD1 (5 bases). V gave up 2 bases and J gave up 6 bases, with 13 bases separating them. Germline lookup yields CDR1 SGHTA and CDR2 FQGNSA. This CDR3 has 14 amino acids. CDR3 sequence: CASSLYAGQSEAFF. DNA for the CDR3: TGTGCCAGCAGCTTATACGCAGGGCAATCTGAAGCTTTCTTT.

This sequence joins TRBV6-1 and TRBJ1-5, with 10 bases matching TRBD1. The V gene end was trimmed by 5 bases and the J gene end by 7 bases; junction bases not matched to a gene: 8. The CDR3 sequence is 15 residues long. CDR1 and CDR2 (germline): MNHNS, SASEGT. CDR3 residues: CASSPMTGGAQPQHF. As DNA, the CDR3 is TGTGCCAGCAGTCCAATGACAGGGGGCGCGCAGCCCCAGCATTTT.

V usage is TRBV6-4 and J usage is TRBJ1-2; D not certain. V shed 5 bases and J shed 7 bases, with 14 bases lying between them. Germline V gene data show CDR1 as MRHNA and CDR2 as SNTAGT. This CDR3 has 13 amino acids. CDR3 loop: CASSPAPDTGYTF. CDR3 nucleotide sequence: TGTGCCAGCAGTCCTGCCCCAGACACTGGCTACACCTTC.

CDR3 DNA: TGTGCCAGCAGCTTAACCGGGACAGGAAACACTGAAGCTTTCTTT. Translation: CASSLTGTGNTEAFF. The chain uses TRBV5-6 and TRBJ1-1; 8 bases map to TRBD1. Germline CDR1 is SGHDT and CDR2 is YYEEEE. This CDR3 is built from 15 residues. The V gene end was trimmed by 2 bases and the J gene end by 2 bases; junction bases not matched to a gene: 5.

This clone was seen a handful of times. The V gene is TRBV28, the J gene TRBJ2-3; 8 nucleotides match TRBD2. V lost 10 bases and J lost 4; bases outside the gene matches: 16. CDR3 length: 16 amino acids. Germline CDR1 reads MDHEN; CDR2 reads SYDVKM. CDR3 sequence: CATDRGGPREADTQYF. The CDR3 DNA sequence: TGTGCCACCGACCGGGGGGGGCCCCGGGAGGCAGATACGCAGTATTTT.

The CDR3 loop is CARSPLMGQGVDTQYF. CDR3 coding DNA: TGTGCCAGAAGTCCCCTAATGGGACAGGGGGTTGATACGCAGTATTTT. V and J are TRBV5-3 and TRBJ2-3, with 11 bases lining up with TRBD1. Being an ORF, TRBV5-3 has a function that is uncertain. CDR3 length: 16 amino acids. Trimming cost V 5 bases and J 6 bases; bases outside gene matches: 11.

The chain links TRBV6-5 to TRBJ1-2; 7 bases match TRBD1. V lost 2 bases to trimming and J lost 4 bases; unmatched junction nucleotides: 1. Germline CDR1 and CDR2: MNHEY and SVGAGI. The CDR3 is made up of 13 amino acids. CDR3 nucleotide sequence: TGTGCCAGCAGTTACCGGGACAGCTATGGCTACACCTTC. Translation: CASSYRDSYGYTF.

V gene TRBV7-9 combines with J gene TRBJ1-2; 7 bases align to TRBD1. Trimming cost V 5 bases and J 6 bases; bases outside gene matches: 18. The CDR3 contains 17 residues. Germline loops: CDR1 SEHNR, CDR2 FQNEAQ (reference sequence). The DNA for the CDR3 is TGTGCCAGCAGCCCCCTACCGGGGATGGACAGGTCGAATGGCTACACCTTC. It yields the protein CASSPLPGMDRSNGYTF.

The J gene is TRBJ2-3, the V gene TRBV30, with D possibly being TRBD1 (5 bases). The CDR3 covers 13 residues. With 4 bases removed from V and 2 bases from J, the gap between germline ends came to 10 bases. Germline V gene sequence: CDR1 GTSNPN, CDR2 SVGIG (reference sequence). Written as DNA, the CDR3 is TGTGCCTGGAAGCAGGGCGCCACAGATACGCAGTATTTT. Translated, it gives CAWKQGATDTQYF.

The chain joins TRBV6-1 to TRBJ2-2; tentative D call: TRBD2 (6 bases). CDR1 is MNHNS and CDR2 is SASEGT in the germline V gene. V shed 8 bases and J shed 5 bases, with 15 bases lying between them. CDR3 length: 14 amino acids. CDR3 sequence: CASRRDGLTGELFF. CDR3 bases: TGTGCCAGCCGGCGGGACGGACTAACCGGGGAGCTGTTTTTT.

This clone occurred once. The V and J genes are TRBV7-2 and TRBJ1-4; the match to TRBD1 covers 8 bases. V shed 6 bases and J 6 bases; nucleotides not matched to a gene: 9. Looked up from germline, CDR1 is SGHTA and CDR2 is FQGNSA. The CDR3 is made up of 15 amino acids. The CDR3 reads CASRSPTGEDEKLFF. The CDR3 DNA reads TGTGCCAGCAGGAGCCCGACAGGGGAGGATGAAAAACTGTTTTTT.

With respect to this clone: At one of its ends the junction is not consistent with the germline gene, which may arise from a read error. Here the CDR3 DNA reads TGCGCCACCCAGCCCGGGTGGAGTGGAAAAACTGTTTTT. This translates into CATQPGWSGKTVF. The chain links TRBV4-1 to TRBJ1-4; D call uncertain. Germline CDR1 and CDR2: MGHRA and YSYEKL. CDR3 length equals 13 residues.

The rearrangement links TRBV28 to TRBJ1-2; D possibly corresponds to TRBD1 (6 bases). The V and J ends lost 7 bases and 5 bases respectively, with 14 bases between them. This CDR3 is 13 amino acids long. Germline CDR1 is MDHEN and CDR2 is SYDVKM. CDR3 in amino acids: CASISDREYGYTF. The CDR3 region has the DNA TGTGCCAGCATATCGGACAGAGAATATGGCTACACCTTC.

This chain uses TRBV11-2 with TRBJ1-3, with TRBD1 matching 9 bases. Per germline, CDR1 SGHAT and CDR2 FQNNGV. J was trimmed by 7 bases and V by 5 bases; bases with no gene match: 9. The CDR3 runs to 15 residues. The CDR3 here is CASSTYRGRGNTIYF. Here the CDR3 DNA reads TGTGCCAGCAGCACCTACAGGGGGCGAGGGAACACCATATATTTT.

In DNA form, the CDR3 reads TGTGCCAGCAGATTGTGGGGGGGAGGTAAAAATCAGCCCCAGCATTTT. Translating gives CASRLWGGGKNQPQHF. This chain links TRBV28 with TRBJ1-5; D is possibly TRBD1 (5 bases). With 6 bases removed from V and 4 bases from J, the gap between germline ends came to 19 bases. This CDR3 has 16 amino acids. CDR1 MDHEN and CDR2 SYDVKM come from the germline V gene.